A single sample gave rise to the 5 T cell receptor beta chains below, sequenced in a study of blood T cell repertoires in COVID-19 (TCRdb year 2020). Library preparation used the immunoSEQ multiplex PCR assay. Here the immuneACCESS table is served through TCRdb, limited to in-frame sequences with V and J called. Missing clones are a known gap in these copies; in checked studies unresolved V genes cover under half, and the rest lacks a known reason. The sample yields about 480,000 clones; 85% to 90% were counted once. The ten top clones hold over 1.5% of the sample. Sequences were obtained from PBMCs or T cells enriched from blood (not recorded which). The source of these receptors is a middle-aged woman who had recovered from COVID-19.

The V and J genes are TRBV5-4 and TRBJ2-5; 8 bases are a match to TRBD1. CDR3 size: 14 residues. J lost 10 bases, V lost 1 base, and 9 bases had no gene match. The V gene's germline CDR1 is SGHNT and CDR2 YYREEE (reference sequence). CDR3 sequence reads: CASSLKQGDKDQYF. In DNA, the CDR3 is TGTGCCAGCAGCTTGAAACAGGGGGACAAGGACCAGTACTTC.

The rearrangement uses TRBV12-3 or TRBV12-4 and TRBJ1-2, with D perhaps matching TRBD1 (5 bases). V lost 6 bases and J 4 bases, leaving 6 bases between the germline ends. The CDR3 has 11 residues. The CDR3 sequence: CASSGGYGYTF. The CDR3 nucleotides are TGTGCCAGCAGCGGGGGCTATGGCTACACCTTC.

The chain uses TRBV5-6 and TRBJ2-2; possibly TRBD2 for D (5 bases). The CDR3 runs 14 residues. With 3 bases removed from V and 6 bases from J, the gap between germline ends came to 12 bases. Per the germline V gene, CDR1 is SGHDT and CDR2 is YYEEEE. The CDR3 nucleotides are TGTGCCAGCAGCTCAGTACTAGGCGCCGGGGAGCTGTTTTTT. Its translation: CASSSVLGAGELFF.

The chain uses TRBV6-5 and TRBJ2-1, with TRBD2 matching 7 bases. The V gene end was trimmed by 5 bases and the J gene end by 0 bases; junction bases not matched to a gene: 4. The CDR3 length is 15 residues. CDR1 and CDR2 from the germline V gene are MNHEY and SVGAGI. CDR3 loop: CASSTGGSSYNEQFF. CDR3 in DNA: TGTGCCAGCAGTACCGGGGGGAGCTCCTACAATGAGCAGTTCTTC.

The chain recombines TRBV19 with TRBJ2-1; 11 nucleotides line up with TRBD2. The V and J ends lost 5 bases and 2 bases, in that order; junction bases with no gene match: 5. Germline V gives CDR1 LNHDA, CDR2 SQIVND (reference sequence). The CDR3 consists of 16 residues. Here the CDR3 reads CASSLSGREPYNEQFF. In nucleotides, the CDR3 is TGTGCCAGTAGTCTTAGCGGGAGGGAACCCTACAATGAGCAGTTCTTC.